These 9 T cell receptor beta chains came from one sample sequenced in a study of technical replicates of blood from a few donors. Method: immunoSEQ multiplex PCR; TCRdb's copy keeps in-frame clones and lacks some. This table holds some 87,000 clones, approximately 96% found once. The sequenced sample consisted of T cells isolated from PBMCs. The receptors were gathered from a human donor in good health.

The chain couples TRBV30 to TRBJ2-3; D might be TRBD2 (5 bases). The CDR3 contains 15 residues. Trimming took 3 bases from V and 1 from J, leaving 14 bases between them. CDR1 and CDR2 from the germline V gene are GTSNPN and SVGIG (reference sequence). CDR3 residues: CAWRGLFGGTDTQYF. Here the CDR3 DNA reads TGTGCCTGGAGAGGCCTGTTCGGGGGCACAGATACGCAGTATTTT. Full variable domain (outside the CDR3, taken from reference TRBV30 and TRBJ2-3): SQTIHQWPATLVQPVGSPLSLECTVEGTSNPNLYWYRQAAGRGLQLLFYSVGIGQISSEVPQNLSASRPQDRQFILSSKKLLLSDSGFYLCAWRGLFGGTDTQYFGPGTRLTVL.

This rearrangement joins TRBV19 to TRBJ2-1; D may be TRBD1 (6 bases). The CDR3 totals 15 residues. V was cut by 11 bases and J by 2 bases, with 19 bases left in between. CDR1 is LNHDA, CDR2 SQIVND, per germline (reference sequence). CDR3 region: CASSNRDTTYNEQFF. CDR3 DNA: TGTGCCTCATCAAACCGGGACACCACCTACAATGAGCAGTTCTTC.

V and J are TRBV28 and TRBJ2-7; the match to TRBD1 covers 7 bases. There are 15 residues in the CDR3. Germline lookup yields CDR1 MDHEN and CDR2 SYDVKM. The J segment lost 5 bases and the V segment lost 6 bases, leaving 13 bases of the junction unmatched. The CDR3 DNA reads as TGTGCCAGCAGCCCACGGGACAGCCAAGATGACGAGCAGTACTTC. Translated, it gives CASSPRDSQDDEQYF.

CDR3 in amino acids: CASSLYAGDNEQYF. The CDR3 nucleotides read TGTGCCAGCAGCTTATACGCAGGGGATAACGAGCAGTACTTC. The chain carries TRBV7-6 and TRBJ2-7; a weak D match, TRBD1 (6 bases). Trimming pared 2 bases from V and 5 bases from J, leaving 13 bases between. From germline, CDR1 is SGHVS and CDR2 FNYEAQ. This CDR3 contains 14 residues. The full variable domain, in which reference TRBV7-6 and TRBJ2-7 provide the parts outside the CDR3, is GAGVSQSPRYKVTKRGQDVALRCDPISGHVSLYWYRQALGQGPEFLTYFNYEAQQDKSGLPNDRFSAERPEGSISTLTIQRTEQRDSAMYRCASSLYAGDNEQYFGPGTRLTVT.

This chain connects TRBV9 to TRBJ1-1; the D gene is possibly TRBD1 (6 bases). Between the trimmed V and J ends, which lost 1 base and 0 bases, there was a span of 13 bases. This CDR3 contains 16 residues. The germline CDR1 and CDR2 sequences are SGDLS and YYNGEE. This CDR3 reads CASSVWGGPMNTEAFF. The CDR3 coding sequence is TGTGCCAGCAGCGTATGGGGGGGGCCAATGAACACTGAAGCTTTCTTT.

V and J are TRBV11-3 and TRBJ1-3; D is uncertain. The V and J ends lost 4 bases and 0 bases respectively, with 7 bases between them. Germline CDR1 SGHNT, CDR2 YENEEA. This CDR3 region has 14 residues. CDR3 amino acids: CASSSTRSGNTIYF. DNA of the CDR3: TGTGCCAGCAGCTCCACACGCTCTGGAAACACCATATATTTT. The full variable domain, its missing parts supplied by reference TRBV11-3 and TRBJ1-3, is EAGVVQSPRYKIIEKKQPVAFWCNPISGHNTLYWYLQNLGQGPELLIRYENEEAVDDSQLPKDRFSAERLKGVDSTLKIQPAELGDSAVYLCASSSTRSGNTIYFGEGSWLTVV.

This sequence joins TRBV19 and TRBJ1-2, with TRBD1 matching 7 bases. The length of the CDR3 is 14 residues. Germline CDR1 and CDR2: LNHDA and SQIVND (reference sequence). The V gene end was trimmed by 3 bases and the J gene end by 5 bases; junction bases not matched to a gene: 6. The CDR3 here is CASSIVQGEYGYTF. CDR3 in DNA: TGTGCCAGTAGTATCGTGCAGGGGGAGTATGGCTACACCTTC. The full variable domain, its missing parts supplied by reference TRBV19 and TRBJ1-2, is DGGITQSPKYLFRKEGQNVTLSCEQNLNHDAMYWYRQDPGQGLRLIYYSQIVNDFQKGDIAEGYSVSREKKESFPLTVTSAQKNPTAFYLCASSIVQGEYGYTFGSGTRLTVV.

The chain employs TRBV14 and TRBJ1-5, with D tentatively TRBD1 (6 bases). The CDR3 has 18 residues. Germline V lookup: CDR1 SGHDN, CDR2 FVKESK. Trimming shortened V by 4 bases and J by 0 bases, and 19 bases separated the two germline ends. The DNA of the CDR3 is TGTGCCAGCAGCCGAGAGGAGGAGCAGGGGCATAGCAATCAGCCCCAGCATTTT. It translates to CASSREEEQGHSNQPQHF.

In DNA, the CDR3 is TGTGCCTGGAGTCAGGGAAGAGATACGCAGTATTTT. Its protein is CAWSQGRDTQYF. The chain links TRBV30 to TRBJ2-3; possible D gene TRBD1, 5 bases. Trimming took off 2 bases at V and 5 bases at J, with 8 bases between the two ends. Per germline, CDR1 GTSNPN and CDR2 SVGIG (reference sequence). CDR3 length: 12 residues.